This entry features one TCR beta chain sequence. Its antigen remains undetermined. It has no much larger one-base neighbor in the sample; base qualities were not kept. These data belong to a study of T cell responses to AZD1222 COVID-19 vaccine (dated by TCRdb to the early 2020s). Concerning the study at large: A total of about 230 trial participants underwent TCR sequencing, of whom about 200 received two doses of AZD1222 and around 25 received two doses of the MenACWY control vaccine. Trial participants were enrolled by age into subgroups of 18-55, 56-69 and 70-plus years, and approximately 150, 30 and 60 TCR-sequenced participants, respectively, were included in these subgroups.

V lost 6 bases and J lost 10 bases, and the count of bases not matched to a germline gene is 11. The germline V gene provides CDR1 MNHEY and CDR2 SVGAGI. Measured from the cysteine to the phenylalanine, the CDR3 is 13 residues long. Solely the CDR3 DNA is kept, with 39 bases framed from the first base. Study-wide conclusions, independent of this receptor: Most participants were white British and females outnumbered males, and the authors suggested that clonal diversity may have been underestimated. CD4 TCRs associated with the vaccine covered the entire spike protein, and the dominant responses were in regions 160-218 and 743-854. No day 14 peak-response samples were available, so repertoires were characterized only after the peak T cell response. After two AZD1222 doses, both the breadth and the depth of spike-specific TCRs were significantly higher than at day 0 and than in MenACWY recipients. Reportedly, close to half of the unique spike-specific TCRs recognized epitopes lying outside the regions that are mutated in the B.1.351 and B.1.1.7 variants. The 56-69-year group was small, and its depth increase did not reach significance, likely because of low power. Conclusions about previously exposed vaccinees are limited because only a handful of AZD1222 recipients were SARS-CoV-2 seropositive at baseline.

The time point label on this specimen signifies: about 28 days (+/-7) after the second vaccine dose. AZD1222 recipients with second doses at about 4 weeks or about 12 weeks were pooled, because spike-specific TCR depth and breadth did not differ between schedules. Samples from vaccinated people were obtained from the UK trials COV001 and COV002, which included a single-blind randomized controlled phase 2/3 trial of AZD1222 (ChAdOx1 nCoV-19) in healthy adults. Trial participant PBMC samples were collected at day 0 and day 28 after the second dose for TCRbeta chain sequencing. The CDR3 regions of human TCRbeta chains were analyzed by immunosequencing. As for the authors' bioinformatics: Repertoire TCRs were matched against a reference library of SARS-CoV-2-specific TCRs generated with the MIRA antigen-specificity platform. Breadth meant the fraction of unique TCRs that were SARS-CoV-2-associated, whereas depth meant the fraction of total T cells that were SARS-CoV-2-associated. Each spike-specific TCR was assigned to its reactive spike region and to a CD4 or CD8 class using the MIRA data. Log10-transformed breadth and depth values were compared by one-way ANOVA with Sidak's multiple comparisons tests. The clones in this table, taken by TCRdb from immuneACCESS, are in-frame only. Not every clone is retained; where verified, under half of the shortfall comes from an unresolved V gene, and the cause of the rest is unknown. That table supplies the V and J calls and clone size; D and trimming were determined from the DNA. The sample data list 70,000 to 75,000 clones, and 80% of these were observed just once. The leading ten clones occupy less than 50% of the sample.

Sample: peripheral blood, taken 28 days after the second AZD1222 dose. The source is an adult who received the AZD1222 COVID-19 vaccine. The chain couples TRBV6-5 to TRBJ2-5, with 7 bases matching TRBD1. Here is the DNA: TGTGCCAGCAGGGCCGGGACAGACCTTGTCCAGTACTTC. Its amino acids are CASRAGTDLVQYF.